This TCR beta chain was identified during a study of shared clonotypes between healthy human individuals. J was trimmed by 0 bases and V by 4 bases; bases with no gene match: 9. The CDR3 loop spans 16 amino acids. CDR1 SEHNR and CDR2 FQNEAQ come from the germline V gene (reference sequence). Here immunoSEQ multiplex PCR was the method, and the copy in TCRdb shows in-frame clones only, minus some. The top ten hold 34% of the sample, which has roughly 700,000 clones, 90% seen once. The receptor comes from a man between 18 and 29 years old in good health. Some clones in this sample may be carry-over from other donors' samples. The rearrangement links TRBV7-9 to TRBJ2-7; 7 nucleotides line up with TRBD2. Sequences were obtained from memory CD8+ T cells from PBMCs. Subset meaning: CD45RO+ cells pooled with CCR7-negative TemRA cells. The CDR3 nucleotides read TGTGCCAGCAGCTCGAACCGGGACTACAACTCCTACGAGCAGTACTTC. This codes for CASSSNRDYNSYEQYF.